This T cell receptor beta chain was found in a study of regulatory and conventional T cells in RAG deficiency (dated by TCRdb to 2015 to 2018). For the study in its entirety: High-throughput TCR beta sequencing was used to compare the diversity and composition of the Treg, conventional CD4+ and CD8+ T cell repertoires of RAG-deficient patients with those of healthy controls.

Study-level results and caveats: Compared with control T-cell subpopulations, the RAG-deficient patients had markedly lower Shannon entropy and higher Simpson indices. Sorted CD25-high CD127-low cells from Omenn syndrome patients may represent peripherally activated cells rather than bona fide Treg cells. For some subjects, some analyses of T-cell subsets were not performed. Shorter CDR3 lengths were found in all patient T-cell subsets, and >75% Treg-Tconv repertoire overlap at nucleotide and amino acid level was observed in Omenn syndrome patients. In Omenn syndrome and CID/AS patients compared with controls, approximately 98-fold fewer unique TCR beta sequences were detected from Treg cells, versus approximately 10-fold fewer for other subsets.

This clone is a singleton in its sample. It has no known antigen specificity. Per-base qualities were not stored, and no clone one base away is much larger. The germline V gene specifies MDHEN as CDR1 and SYDVKM as CDR2. V was cut back by 6 bases and J by 3 bases, leaving a gap of 17 bases between them. The CDR3 contains 15 residues, cysteine and phenylalanine counted. The entry retains the CDR3 DNA only, 45 bases that are in frame from base 1. The method was the immunoSEQ multiplex PCR assay. Genomic DNA from the sorted T-cell subsets was used to amplify and sequence rearranged TCR beta chain products. In the paper's pipeline: Repertoire diversity of productive TCR beta rearrangements was quantified using Shannon entropy and Simpson indices. To assess clonal expansion, the frequencies of the 100 most abundant productive TCR beta clonotypes were added up as a share of total reads. A self-reactivity index based on amino acid usage at CDR3beta positions 6 and 7 was applied to the TRB repertoires. Two-way ANOVA was used for repertoire analyses, while Student t or Mann-Whitney tests were used for flow cytometric analyses. The source is immuneACCESS, and TCRdb retained only in-frame sequences with V and J called. Part of the clones is not carried over; for the studies checked, unresolved V genes explain less than half of this, and the remainder is unexplained. The V and J calls and the clone size are those of that table, but D and trimming were determined from the DNA. The sample table records tens of thousands of clones; 70% to 90% of these occur just once. The ten largest clonotypes hold roughly 13% of the sample.

Roughly eight healthy control donors were used as the comparison group for repertoire analyses. Before genomic DNA extraction, CD8+ T cells lacking CD4 were purified from blood. This sample also appeared in a second study, on regulatory T cells. The second paper further reports: The multiplex PCR relied on 52 forward TRBV primers and 13 reverse TRBJ primers, and amplification bias was corrected through assay-based and computational methods. Patient repertoires showed restricted unique TRB V-J pairs and skewed V and J gene usage, most marked in regulatory T cells. Between CD3G-deficient patients and healthy controls, the study compared T-cell receptor beta repertoires in sorted regulatory T cells, conventional CD4+ T cells and CD8+ T cells. Peripheral blood mononuclear cells were isolated by Ficoll density separation. A FACSAria cell sorter was used to isolate CD3+ CD8+ CD4- T cells. Rearranged TRB loci were amplified from genomic DNA by multiplex PCR within the immunoSEQ assay. TRB amplicons were sequenced on an Illumina HiSeq platform. Raw sequences were error-filtered and aligned to reference gene sequences by custom algorithms and were subsequently analyzed with the immunoSEQ online tools. The frequencies of productive and nonproductive TRB rearrangements were evaluated among unique sequences as well as among total sequences. Prism software was used to run t tests, Mann-Whitney tests or two-way ANOVA for comparisons between groups.

The sequencing input was CD8+ T cells sorted from blood. The rearranged chain carries TRBV28 and TRBJ1-2; the best D guess is TRBD1, with 5 bases matching. This clonotype was sampled from a human donor in good health. The nucleotides read TGTGCCAGCAGCAGTGGGGCAGGCAGCGACTATGGCTACACCTTC. Translated, it reads CASSSGAGSDYGYTF.